Shown below are 28 T cell receptor beta chains from a single sample sequenced in a study of shared clonotypes between healthy human individuals. TCRdb's table, derived via immunoSEQ multiplex PCR, lists solely in-frame clones and lacks some. The sample has millions of clones, 95% seen once. What was sequenced was naive CD4+ T cells sorted from blood. The subset: CD45RA+ positively selected. These receptors were obtained from a man between 18 and 35 years old in good health.

The count of this clone is one. This rearrangement joins TRBV28 to TRBJ2-2; D possibly corresponds to TRBD2 (6 bases). V dropped 6 bases and J dropped 4 bases, with 15 bases sitting between them. Germline V CDR1 and CDR2: MDHEN, SYDVKM. This CDR3 has 15 amino acids. CDR3 loop: CASRSPGTPTGELFF. The CDR3 bases are TGTGCCAGCAGGTCCCCCGGGACTCCCACCGGGGAGCTGTTTTTT. Full variable domain (missing parts from reference TRBV28 and TRBJ2-2): DVKVTQSSRYLVKRTGEKVFLECVQDMDHENMFWYRQDPGLGLRLIYFSYDVKMKEKGDIPEGYSVSREKKERFSLILESASTNQTSMYLCASRSPGTPTGELFFGEGSRLTVL.

The chain has TRBV10-3 and TRBJ2-3; the D is unclear. CDR3 length: 13 amino acids. Deletions cut 4 bases from V and 4 bases from J, with 9 bases between. CDR1 and CDR2 from the germline V gene are ENHRY and SYGVKD. The CDR3 is CAISADRSDTQYF. The CDR3 bases are TGTGCCATCAGTGCGGACCGCTCAGATACGCAGTATTTT.

This chain connects TRBV5-1 to TRBJ2-7, with 7 bases identical to TRBD1. Germline assignment: CDR1 SGHRS and CDR2 YFSETQ. This CDR3 region has 16 residues. Losses at the gene ends were 4 bases for V and 2 bases for J; bases not matched to a gene: 12. The CDR3 is CASSRGHGGRPYEQYF. Here the CDR3 DNA reads TGCGCCAGCAGCAGGGGGCATGGTGGTCGACCCTACGAGCAGTACTTC.

This sequence joins TRBV11-2 and TRBJ2-1; the D call may be TRBD1 or TRBD2 (5 bases each). The germline V and J ends were trimmed by 5 bases and 4 bases, with 15 bases remaining between them. Germline V gene sequence: CDR1 SGHAT, CDR2 FQNNGV. The CDR3 loop spans 15 amino acids. CDR3 region: CASSAALGAYNEQFF. In nucleotides, the CDR3 is TGTGCCAGCAGCGCCGCTCTCGGGGCTTACAATGAGCAGTTCTTC.

The chain recombines TRBV7-2 with TRBJ2-3, with D perhaps matching TRBD2 (6 bases). This CDR3 has 15 residues. Trimming pared 5 bases from V and 0 bases from J, leaving 12 bases between. CDR1 is SGHTA, CDR2 FQGNSA, per germline. CDR3 nucleotide sequence: TGTGCCAGCAGCATACTCGGGACTAGCACAGATACGCAGTATTTT. This sequence encodes CASSILGTSTDTQYF. Full variable domain (missing parts from reference TRBV7-2 and TRBJ2-3): GAGVSQSPSNKVTEKGKDVELRCDPISGHTALYWYRQSLGQGLEFLIYFQGNSAPDKSGLPSDRFSAERTGGSVSTLTIQRTQQEDSAVYLCASSILGTSTDTQYFGPGTRLTVL.

The V and J genes are TRBV7-6 and TRBJ2-3; no reliable D call. Germline assignment: CDR1 SGHVS and CDR2 FNYEAQ. The V gene lost 1 base and the J gene lost 2 bases, with 7 bases spanning the gap. The CDR3 sequence is 14 residues long. CDR3 region: CASSLDEITDTQYF. The CDR3 DNA sequence: TGTGCCAGCAGCTTAGACGAGATCACAGATACGCAGTATTTT. Full variable domain (rest looked up from reference TRBV7-6 and TRBJ2-3): GAGVSQSPRYKVTKRGQDVALRCDPISGHVSLYWYRQALGQGPEFLTYFNYEAQQDKSGLPNDRFSAERPEGSISTLTIQRTEQRDSAMYRCASSLDEITDTQYFGPGTRLTVL.

The chain has TRBV7-2 and TRBJ1-5; 8 bases fit TRBD1. V lost 5 bases, J lost 10 bases, and 10 bases stayed unmatched. Looked up from germline, CDR1 is SGHTA and CDR2 is FQGNSA. The CDR3 is made up of 14 amino acids. CDR3 loop: CASSGGQGIEPQHF. As DNA, the CDR3 is TGTGCCAGCAGCGGAGGACAGGGAATTGAACCCCAGCATTTT.

The DNA for the CDR3 is TGTGCCAGCAATGTCGACAGGATCCTCCATTCACCCCTCCACTTT. Translated, it gives CASNVDRILHSPLHF. The gene calls are TRBV6-6 and TRBJ1-6, with D tentatively TRBD1 (6 bases). V lost 7 bases and J 8 bases, leaving 18 bases between the germline ends. Germline V CDR1 and CDR2: MNHNY, SVGAGI (reference sequence). This CDR3 is 15 amino acids long.

The chain recombines TRBV28 with TRBJ1-2; 11 bases are a match to TRBD1. The V and J ends lost 6 bases and 3 bases, in that order; junction bases with no gene match: 6. CDR3 length: 15 residues. The germline CDR1 and CDR2 sequences are MDHEN and SYDVKM. This CDR3 is CASSSGQGAYYGYTF. The CDR3, as DNA: TGTGCCAGCAGCTCCGGACAGGGGGCTTACTATGGCTACACCTTC.

CDR3 sequence (DNA): TGTGCCAGCACCCAGGGGGGTTTAAGGGATGCCAAAAACATTCAGTACTTC. Translating gives CASTQGGLRDAKNIQYF. The chain links TRBV2 to TRBJ2-4, with D maybe TRBD1 (7 bases). V lost 7 bases, J lost 1 base, and 20 bases lay in between. In germline, CDR1 is SNHLY, CDR2 FYNNEI. There are 17 residues in the CDR3.

This clone was observed a single time. The chain links TRBV6-6 to TRBJ2-2, with 9 bases identical to TRBD2. From germline, CDR1 is MNHNY and CDR2 SVGAGI (reference sequence). V trimming: 4 bases; J trimming: 2 bases; junction bases outside the gene matches: 5. The CDR3 is 16 amino acids. DNA for the CDR3: TGTGCCAGCAGTTTATATAGCGGGGGAAACACCGGGGAGCTGTTTTTT. Amino acids: CASSLYSGGNTGELFF.

The chain uses TRBV7-9 and TRBJ2-1; tentatively, D is TRBD2 (5 bases). V lost 4 bases and J lost 10, with 8 bases in between. Germline V gene lookup returns CDR1 SEHNR and CDR2 FQNEAQ (reference sequence). The CDR3 contains 11 residues. The CDR3 region is CASSYGLEQFF. The CDR3 DNA follows: TGTGCCAGCAGCTATGGACTCGAGCAGTTCTTC.

The rearrangement links TRBV2 to TRBJ2-5; D gene unclear. The V and J ends lost 8 bases and 3 bases respectively, with 13 bases between them. From germline, CDR1 is SNHLY and CDR2 FYNNEI. This CDR3 is 13 amino acids long. The CDR3 reads CASSQEWEETQYF. In nucleotides, the CDR3 is TGTGCCAGCTCCCAAGAGTGGGAAGAGACCCAGTACTTC.

V and J are TRBV6-1 and TRBJ1-2; D is unresolved. Trimming took 1 base from V and 1 from J, leaving 10 bases between them. The V gene's germline CDR1 is MNHNS and CDR2 SASEGT. There are 15 residues in the CDR3. The CDR3 is CASSEDTGNNYGYTF. The CDR3 region has the DNA TGTGCCAGCAGTGAAGATACGGGGAATAACTATGGCTACACCTTC.

This rearrangement joins TRBV6-1 to TRBJ2-4; a weak D match, TRBD2 (5 bases). This CDR3 spans 16 amino acids. Between the trimmed V and J ends, which lost 0 bases and 3 bases, there was a span of 12 bases. Per the germline V gene, CDR1 is MNHNS and CDR2 is SASEGT. The CDR3 bases are TGTGCCAGCAGTGAAGCCGACCGGGGAGTCAAAAACATTCAGTACTTC. Amino acid sequence: CASSEADRGVKNIQYF.

To note about this clone: Germline is not matched at one junction end, which may reflect a read error. The CDR3 is CASTLSGNTIYF. The CDR3 nucleotides read TGTGCCAGCACCCTTTCTGGCAACACCATATATTTT. The chain recombines TRBV6-6 with TRBJ1-3; D is uncertain. Germline values: CDR1 MNHNY, CDR2 SVGAGI (reference sequence). The length of the CDR3 is 12 residues.

Remarks on this clone: Additional DNA sequences in this sample encode the identical CDR3. This chain joins TRBV20-1 and TRBJ2-7, with D perhaps matching TRBD2 (6 bases). The CDR3 totals 11 residues. V lost 6 bases, J lost 5 bases, and 11 bases lay in between. In germline, CDR1 is DFQATT, CDR2 SNEGSKA (reference sequence). The CDR3 bases are TGCAGTGCCAGACTAGGCAACGAGCAGTACTTC. Its protein product is CSARLGNEQYF.

V usage is TRBV10-3 and J usage is TRBJ2-7, with 11 nucleotides matching TRBD1. Germline values: CDR1 ENHRY, CDR2 SYGVKD. The CDR3 spans 15 residues. For the CDR3, the DNA is TGTGCGACAAACACGGGACAGGGGGACTCCTACGAGCAGTACTTC. Its protein is CATNTGQGDSYEQYF.

This sequence joins TRBV7-8 and TRBJ1-3; D remains ambiguous. V shed 5 bases and J shed 3 bases, with 11 bases lying between them. The CDR3 consists of 14 residues. Germline V CDR1 and CDR2: SGHVS, FQNEAQ. The DNA of the CDR3 is TGTGCCAGCAGCACTCTAAGGGATGGAAACACCATATATTTT. Encoded protein: CASSTLRDGNTIYF.

The CDR3 DNA follows: TGTGCCAGTAGTGTGGCGGCAGATCCGGGAAATTCACCCCTCCACTTT. Its protein is CASSVAADPGNSPLHF. The rearrangement uses TRBV19 and TRBJ1-6; D gene unclear. The CDR3 spans 16 residues. Germline CDR1 LNHDA, CDR2 SQIVND (reference sequence). Trimming removed 5 bases at V and 7 bases at J, with 18 bases between.

Points on this clone: This CDR3 is also generated by other DNA sequences in the sample. The chain's CDR3 is CASSVSGRVTDTQYF. As DNA, the CDR3 is TGTGCCAGCAGCGTAAGCGGGAGGGTTACAGATACGCAGTATTTT. The rearrangement joins TRBV9 to TRBJ2-3, with 10 bases aligning to TRBD2. The ends lost 1 base at V and 3 bases at J; junction bases unmatched: 2. The germline V gene has CDR1 SGDLS and CDR2 YYNGEE. The CDR3 contains 15 residues.

The chain employs TRBV19 and TRBJ1-5; 8 nucleotides match TRBD1. Germline CDR1 LNHDA, CDR2 SQIVND (reference sequence). The V and J ends lost 5 bases and 5 bases, in that order; junction bases with no gene match: 8. The CDR3 totals 15 residues. CDR3 amino acids: CASSLRGPRHQPQHF. The CDR3 DNA reads as TGTGCCAGTAGTCTCAGGGGGCCGCGCCATCAGCCCCAGCATTTT.

The V gene is TRBV28, the J gene TRBJ2-7; TRBD1 matches at 10 bases. The CDR3 consists of 15 residues. Trimming at V came to 2 bases and at J to 5 bases, leaving 6 bases not matched to a gene. The germline gives CDR1 MDHEN, CDR2 SYDVKM. The CDR3 DNA sequence: TGTGCCAGCAGTTTAATTTGGGGGACAGGGGACGAGCAGTACTTC. Its translation: CASSLIWGTGDEQYF.

The chain uses TRBV5-1 and TRBJ2-5, with a tentative D call TRBD1 (6 bases). The CDR3 is made up of 15 amino acids. V was trimmed by 6 bases and J by 0 bases, leaving 15 bases between them. Germline V gene data show CDR1 as SGHRS and CDR2 as YFSETQ. In DNA, the CDR3 is TGCGCCAGCACCTATGAAGGGGGAAACCAAGAGACCCAGTACTTC. It specifies CASTYEGGNQETQYF. Full variable domain (remainder filled in from reference TRBV5-1 and TRBJ2-5): KAGVTQTPRYLIKTRGQQVTLSCSPISGHRSVSWYQQTPGQGLQFLFEYFSETQRNKGNFPGRFSGRQFSNSRSEMNVSTLELGDSALYLCASTYEGGNQETQYFGPGTRLLVL.

This chain connects TRBV7-2 to TRBJ2-6; TRBD2 might be the D (5 bases). Trimming took 5 bases from V and 4 from J, leaving 15 bases between them. The germline gives CDR1 SGHTA, CDR2 FQGNSA. This CDR3 is 16 amino acids long. In DNA, the CDR3 is TGTGCCAGCAGCCAGAGGGAACTCTCCGGGGCCAACGTCCTGACTTTC. Amino acid sequence: CASSQRELSGANVLTF.

The chain's CDR3 is CASSPPLGTGDYGYTF. CDR3 sequence (DNA): TGTGCCAGCTCACCACCGCTAGGGACAGGGGACTATGGCTACACCTTC. This chain uses TRBV18 with TRBJ1-2, with 10 bases matching TRBD1. CDR3 length: 16 amino acids. The germline gives CDR1 KGHSH, CDR2 LQKENI. The V and J ends lost 0 bases and 3 bases, in that order; junction bases with no gene match: 4.

This chain connects TRBV5-4 to TRBJ2-4, with 8 bases that match TRBD2. This CDR3 region has 15 residues. Germline assignment: CDR1 SGHNT and CDR2 YYREEE (reference sequence). V gave up 0 bases and J gave up 6 bases; unmatched junction bases: 5. CDR3 protein: CASSLAGGAGNIQYF. DNA of the CDR3: TGTGCCAGCAGCTTGGCCGGGGGGGCTGGAAACATTCAGTACTTC. The whole variable domain, remainder taken from reference TRBV5-4 and TRBJ2-4, is ETGVTQSPTHLIKTRGQQVTLRCSSQSGHNTVSWYQQALGQGPQFIFQYYREEENGRGNFPPRFSGLQFPNYSSELNVNALELDDSALYLCASSLAGGAGNIQYFGAGTRLSVL.

This rearrangement joins TRBV7-6 to TRBJ1-5; D unresolved. V shed 5 bases and J shed 3 bases, with 8 bases lying between them. There are 13 residues in the CDR3. CDR1 and CDR2 (germline): SGHVS, FNYEAQ. CDR3: CASSPGVNQPQHF. Here the CDR3 DNA reads TGTGCCAGCAGCCCCGGGGTCAATCAGCCCCAGCATTTT.